The sequence of this TCR beta chain was determined in a study of blood T cell repertoires in COVID-19. The length of the CDR3 is 15 residues. The V gene lost 2 bases and the J gene lost 2 bases, with 13 bases spanning the gap. Looked up from germline, CDR1 is LNHDA and CDR2 is SQIVND (reference sequence). Original methodology: Amplification with reference gene primers provided the estimates of nucleated cell counts. Some clones are missing from TCRdb's copy, which holds only in-frame ones; the method was immunoSEQ multiplex PCR. V and J calls and clone size are those listed in that table; D and trimming were worked out from the DNA. The data contain about 45,000 clones, 80% to 90% of them singletons.

This TCR was recovered from a human donor in a cohort sampled during active COVID-19. Sequenced material: peripheral blood. The chain links TRBV19 to TRBJ2-7; D perhaps matches TRBD1 (6 bases). The CDR3 region is CASSIRQQGAYEQYF. The CDR3 bases are TGTGCCAGTAGTATAAGACAACAGGGTGCCTACGAGCAGTACTTC.